These T cell receptor beta chains were read from a single sample in a study of blood T cell repertoires in COVID-19. Here immunoSEQ multiplex PCR was the method, and the copy in TCRdb shows in-frame clones only, minus some. The sample yields 93,000 or so clones, roughly 87% seen once. Material: peripheral blood. The source is a human donor in a cohort sampled during active COVID-19. The CDR3 runs from the conserved cysteine through the conserved F or W. The order of the fields is J gene, clone size, CDR3 length, D gene, V gene, CDR3 protein, CDR3 DNA. D genes are given only for firm matches. Rows may omit the clone size; those that give it use once, few, many or a size class.

>TRBJ2-3|NA|14|TRBD1|TRBV11-1
CASTGDRDTDTQYF
TGTGCCAGCACGGGGGACAGGGACACAGATACGCAGTATTTT
>TRBJ2-7|NA|15|TRBD2|TRBV13
CASSSLSGGLYEQYF
TGTGCCAGCAGCTCCTTGTCGGGGGGGCTTTACGAGCAGTACTTC
>TRBJ2-7|NA|15|TRBD1|TRBV6-1
CASSEADDRGSEQYF
TGTGCCAGCAGTGAAGCCGACGACAGGGGGTCCGAGCAGTACTTC
>TRBJ2-5|NA|13|NA|TRBV28
CASTVGGQETQYF
TGTGCCAGCACGGTGGGGGGCCAAGAGACCCAGTACTTC
>TRBJ1-1|NA|13|TRBD1|TRBV6-5
CASGHRGPTEAFF
TGTGCCAGCGGACACAGGGGCCCCACTGAAGCTTTCTTT
>TRBJ2-5|NA|15|TRBD1|TRBV28
CASRAVRGLRETQYF
TGTGCCAGCAGAGCGGTCAGGGGGCTGAGAGAGACCCAGTACTTC
>TRBJ2-5|NA|14|NA|TRBV7-9
CASSLAGSQETQYF
TGTGCCAGCAGCTTAGCGGGCAGTCAAGAGACCCAGTACTTC
>TRBJ1-6|NA|18|TRBD1|TRBV4-1
CASSQTGTGRSYNSPLHF
TGCGCCAGCAGCCAAACCGGGACAGGGAGGTCCTATAATTCACCCCTCCACTTT
>TRBJ1-1|NA|16|TRBD1|TRBV11-2
CASSPGQGRGNTEAFF
TGTGCCAGCAGCCCCGGACAGGGAAGGGGGAACACTGAAGCTTTCTTT
>TRBJ2-7|NA|14|NA|TRBV6-2/TRBV6-3
CASSLNGENYEQYF
TGTGCCAGCAGTTTAAACGGGGAGAACTACGAGCAGTACTTC
>TRBJ1-2|once|13|NA|TRBV18
CASSPTAGYGYTF
TGTGCCAGCTCACCGACAGCTGGCTATGGCTACACCTTC
>TRBJ1-2|NA|12|NA|TRBV5-1
CASSFQVESYTF
TGCGCCAGCAGCTTTCAGGTCGAAAGCTACACCTTC
>TRBJ2-7|NA|16|NA|TRBV6-5
CASSSTTPDRTYEQYF
TGTGCCAGCAGTTCCACCACGCCCGACAGAACCTACGAGCAGTACTTC
>TRBJ1-5|few|17|NA|TRBV2
CASSEGRQLPINQPQHF
TGTGCCAGCAGTGAAGGTCGACAGCTCCCTATTAATCAGCCCCAGCATTTT
>TRBJ2-7|NA|13|TRBD2|TRBV12-3/TRBV12-4
CASSPGREGEQYF
TGTGCCAGCAGTCCCGGACGGGAGGGTGAGCAGTACTTC
>TRBJ1-6|NA|14|TRBD1|TRBV5-8
CASSWGQGDSPLHF
TGTGCCAGCAGCTGGGGACAGGGGGATTCACCCCTCCACTTT
>TRBJ1-6|NA|16|NA|TRBV7-2
CASRNQAGAINSPLHF
TGTGCCAGCAGGAACCAGGCGGGGGCGATAAATTCACCCCTCCACTTT
>TRBJ1-1|NA|14|TRBD1|TRBV6-6
CASLERGLNTEAFF
TGTGCCAGCCTAGAAAGGGGGCTGAACACTGAAGCTTTCTTT
>TRBJ2-7|NA|15|TRBD1|TRBV7-3
CASSSWDSLPYEQYF
TGTGCCAGCAGCTCCTGGGACAGTCTCCCCTACGAGCAGTACTTC
>TRBJ2-7|NA|15|NA|TRBV27
CASSLSGRISYEQYF
TGTGCCAGCAGTTTATCAGGGAGGATTAGCTACGAGCAGTACTTC
>TRBJ2-1|NA|18|TRBD2|TRBV19
CASSVGRTVTSGGDEQFF
TGTGCCAGTAGTGTCGGAAGAACGGTTACTAGCGGGGGGGATGAGCAGTTCTTC
>TRBJ2-1|NA|12|NA|TRBV4-1
CASSQYENEQFF
TGCGCCAGCAGCCAATATGAGAATGAGCAGTTCTTC
>TRBJ2-2|few|14|NA|TRBV6-5
CASSRGSYTGELFF
TGTGCCAGCAGTAGAGGGAGTTACACCGGGGAGCTGTTTTTT
>TRBJ1-1|NA|14|NA|TRBV6-5
CASSFSGGETEAFF
TGTGCCAGCAGCTTTTCCGGCGGGGAAACTGAAGCTTTCTTT
>TRBJ2-1|NA|19|TRBD2|TRBV14
CASSQDLGTSGKSYNEQFF
TGTGCCAGCAGCCAAGATCTGGGGACTAGCGGGAAGTCCTACAATGAGCAGTTCTTC
>TRBJ2-7|NA|16|TRBD2|TRBV7-6
CASSWTSGGSSYEQYF
TGTGCCAGCAGCTGGACTAGCGGGGGTAGCTCCTACGAGCAGTACTTC
>TRBJ2-5|NA|14|TRBD1|TRBV5-1
CASSSGTGEETQYF
TGCGCCAGCAGCTCGGGGACAGGGGAAGAGACCCAGTACTTC
>TRBJ2-7|once|15|NA|TRBV28
CASSFQGMGWYEQYF
TGTGCCAGCAGTTTCCAGGGTATGGGGTGGTACGAGCAGTACTTC
>TRBJ2-7|NA|15|NA|TRBV6-5
CASSYSSADGGEQYF
TGTGCCAGCAGTTACTCGAGCGCCGACGGGGGCGAGCAGTACTTC
>TRBJ2-2|NA|15|TRBD1|TRBV5-1
CASSAAGGRTGELFF
TGCGCCAGCAGCGCGGCAGGGGGAAGAACCGGGGAGCTGTTTTTT
>TRBJ1-4|NA|13|TRBD1|TRBV6-5
CASRRQGGEKLFF
TGTGCCAGCAGAAGACAGGGTGGTGAAAAACTGTTTTTT
>TRBJ1-5|NA|13|NA|TRBV12-3/TRBV12-4
CASSFDEDQPQHF
TGTGCCAGCAGTTTCGACGAGGATCAGCCCCAGCATTTT
>TRBJ2-1|NA|16|TRBD2|TRBV7-2
CASSGRLTGRYNEQFF
TGTGCCAGCAGCGGCAGGTTGACCGGGAGGTACAATGAGCAGTTCTTC
>TRBJ1-2|NA|14|TRBD1|TRBV27
CASSLSGTGNGYTF
TGTGCCAGCAGTTTATCGGGGACAGGGAATGGCTACACCTTC
>TRBJ1-6|NA|16|TRBD1|TRBV3-1/TRBV3-2
CASSRTGTIGNSPLHF
TGTGCCAGCAGCAGGACAGGGACGATCGGTAATTCACCCCTCCACTTT
>TRBJ1-2|NA|13|NA|TRBV7-9
CASSLDSAGGYTF
TGTGCCAGCAGCTTAGACTCTGCGGGTGGCTACACCTTC
>TRBJ2-5|NA|15|TRBD2|TRBV28
CASIQLGTSGETQYF
TGTGCCAGCATCCAGCTCGGGACTAGCGGTGAGACCCAGTACTTC